A selection of T cell receptor beta chains follows, all from one sample in a study of post-analysis software for immune sequencing data. TCRdb passed the PCR reads through MiXCR, listing each CDR3 protein once. The sample includes approximately 770,000 distinct CDR3 sequences, 35% to 55% seen only once; the top ten take roughly 4.4%. The sequencing sample was made of blood. Every receptor here comes from a girl aged 10 to 17 with multiple sclerosis. Both conserved end residues are part of each CDR3. Size is stated for part of the rows, as once, few or many counts, or as a class when the clone is expanded.

. | TRBJ2-5 | TRBV7-9 | CASRLGDYGSVKETQYF
. | TRBJ1-2 | TRBV29-1 | CSVEDLVRDYGYTF
. | TRBJ2-3 | TRBV20-1 | CSARDMILAGEVGHTDTQYF
once | TRBJ2-7 | TRBV10-3 | CAISPGQVKTYEQYF
. | TRBJ2-7 | TRBV6-5 | CASRPRREAYEQYF
. | . | TRBV13 | CASSLGLGQGTYEQYF
once | TRBJ1-5 | TRBV29-1 | CSVGTGGNQPQHF
. | TRBJ2-7 | TRBV27 | CASSLSFRSYEQYF
. | . | TRBV20-1 | CSARGASYEQYF
. | TRBJ2-7 | TRBV7-9 | CASASSAGLGYEQYF
. | TRBJ2-3 | TRBV11-3 | CASSLALAGYTDTQYF
few | TRBJ2-6 | TRBV9 | CASSVYAGGLPGANVLTF
. | TRBJ1-5 | TRBV12-3/TRBV12-4 | CASTSDRGRNQPQHF
. | TRBJ2-7 | TRBV18 | CASSPLDRGEQYF
. | . | TRBV25-1 | CASSGTGTSGRKYEQYF
. | . | TRBV15 | CATRIGPVQETQYF
. | TRBJ2-1 | TRBV4-1 | CASSLPHGDEQFF
. | TRBJ2-5 | TRBV25-1 | CASSVETWYQETQYF
. | TRBJ1-2 | TRBV11-1 | CASTKDRSSRSYTF
. | TRBJ1-6 | TRBV6-5 | CASSDPTGASSPLHF
. | . | TRBV18 | CASSPRSGESEQYF
. | TRBJ2-7 | TRBV7-9 | CASSFRYTYEQYF
many | TRBJ1-2 | TRBV29-1 | CSVGGREDYGYTF
. | TRBJ2-5 | TRBV6-5 | CASSFGTGGAQTQYF
. | TRBJ2-5 | TRBV6-1 | CASRRQIVGETQYF
. | TRBJ1-5 | TRBV7-8 | CASSPDRAPGRNSNQPQHF
. | TRBJ2-7 | TRBV7-2 | CASSLGLVGSYEQYF
. | TRBJ2-4 | TRBV5-1 | CASSSGNPIAKNIQYF
. | TRBJ2-7 | TRBV12-3/TRBV12-4 | CASSLRGALSRYEQYF
. | TRBJ1-5 | TRBV7-2 | CASSPGQDQPQHF